Presented here are 8 T cell receptor beta chains from one specimen sequenced in a study of cytomegalovirus exposure and HLA in healthy donors. The PCR was carried out with 60 Vbeta primers and 13 Jbeta primers. Assay: immunoSEQ multiplex PCR; the TCRdb copy retains only in-frame clones and omits some. Here the sample spans some 160,000 clones, 60% to 85% being singletons. Sequencing was performed on PBMCs. The receptors were gathered from a woman aged 40 to 55 in good health and CMV-seropositive.

This clone turned up a few times. J is TRBJ2-3 and V is TRBV19; 14 nucleotides align to TRBD2. The CDR3 is made up of 16 amino acids. Germline loops: CDR1 LNHDA, CDR2 SQIVND (reference sequence). V dropped 1 base and J dropped 3; count of bases not matched to a gene: 0. CDR3 coding DNA: TGTGCCAGTAGTATAGGGACTAGCGGGGGGACAGATACGCAGTATTTT. Protein: CASSIGTSGGTDTQYF.

The rearrangement joins TRBV12-5 to TRBJ2-1; 8 nucleotides line up with TRBD1. V lost 1 base and J lost 5; bases outside the gene matches: 10. CDR3 length: 17 amino acids. Germline lookup yields CDR1 LGHNT and CDR2 FRNRAP. CDR3 in amino acids: CASGLGVRTGFDNEQFF. The CDR3 DNA is TGTGCTAGTGGTTTGGGCGTACGGACAGGGTTCGACAATGAGCAGTTCTTC.

The chain carries TRBV7-6 and TRBJ2-1, with D perhaps TRBD1 (5 bases). V was pared by 5 bases and J by 9 bases, with 14 bases between. The germline V gene encodes CDR1 SGHVS and CDR2 FNYEAQ. The CDR3 is 13 amino acids. The CDR3 loop is CASSEAQGSEQFF. Written as DNA, the CDR3 is TGTGCCAGCAGCGAGGCTCAGGGAAGTGAGCAGTTCTTC.

The chain combines TRBV6-7 with TRBJ1-5, with 7 positions matching TRBD1. TRBV6-7 is classed as an ORF, of uncertain function. Trimming took 2 bases from V and 5 from J; bases not matched to a gene: 6. The CDR3 totals 15 residues. CDR3 bases: TGTGCCAGCAGTTACAGACAGGGAGGAGATCAGCCCCAGCATTTT. Protein: CASSYRQGGDQPQHF.

This chain uses TRBV7-2 with TRBJ1-1, with 7 bases aligning to TRBD1. In germline, CDR1 is SGHTA, CDR2 FQGNSA. The length of the CDR3 is 13 residues. After removal of 5 bases from V and 6 bases from J, the junction contained 6 bases not matched to a gene. The CDR3 loop is CASSQTGISEAFF. The DNA for the CDR3 is TGTGCCAGCAGCCAGACAGGGATCTCTGAAGCTTTCTTT.

The CDR3 sequence is CASSRVPGGAGSQETQYF. In nucleotides, the CDR3 is TGTGCCAGCAGCCGGGTTCCCGGGGGGGCCGGGTCACAAGAGACCCAGTACTTC. The rearrangement joins TRBV7-3 to TRBJ2-5; 8 bases match TRBD2. Germline V gives CDR1 SGHTA, CDR2 FQGTGA. CDR3 length equals 18 residues. V gave up 5 bases and J gave up 2 bases; unmatched junction bases: 16.

This clone has only a few counts. The gene calls are TRBV9 and TRBJ2-1; D gene uncertain. This CDR3 is built from 13 residues. Per germline, CDR1 SGDLS and CDR2 YYNGEE. Trimming stripped 10 bases from V and 5 bases from J, with 16 bases between. This CDR3 reads CAGETGTDNEQFF. The CDR3 nucleotides read TGTGCCGGAGAGACTGGCACCGACAATGAGCAGTTCTTC.

The chain is built from TRBV11-2 and TRBJ2-1; the D gene is possibly TRBD2 (5 bases). This CDR3 has 14 amino acids. Germline CDR1 and CDR2: SGHAT and FQNNGV. V lost 1 base to trimming and J lost 6 bases, with 10 bases between them. The CDR3 sequence is CASSLGGYFNEQFF. The CDR3 DNA sequence: TGTGCCAGCAGCTTAGGCGGGTACTTCAATGAGCAGTTCTTC.